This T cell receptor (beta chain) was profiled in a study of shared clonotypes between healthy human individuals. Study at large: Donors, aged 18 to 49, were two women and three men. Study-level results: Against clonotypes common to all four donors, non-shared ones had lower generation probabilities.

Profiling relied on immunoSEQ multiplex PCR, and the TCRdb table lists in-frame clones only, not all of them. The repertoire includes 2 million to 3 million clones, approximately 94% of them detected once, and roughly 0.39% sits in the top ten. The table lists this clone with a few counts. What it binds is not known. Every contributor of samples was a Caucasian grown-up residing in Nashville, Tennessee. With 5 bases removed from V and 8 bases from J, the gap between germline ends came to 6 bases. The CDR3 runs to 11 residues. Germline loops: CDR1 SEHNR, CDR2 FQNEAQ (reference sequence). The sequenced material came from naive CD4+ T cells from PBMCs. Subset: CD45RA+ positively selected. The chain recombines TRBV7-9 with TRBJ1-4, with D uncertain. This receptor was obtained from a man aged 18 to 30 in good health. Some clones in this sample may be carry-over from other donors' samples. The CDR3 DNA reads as TGTGCCAGCAGCGCCTGGGAAAAACTGTTTTTT. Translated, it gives CASSAWEKLFF. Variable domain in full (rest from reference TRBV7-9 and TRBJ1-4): DTGVSQNPRHKITKRGQNVTFRCDPISEHNRLYWYRQTLGQGPEFLTYFQNEAQLEKSRLLSDRFSAERPKGSFSTLEIQRTEQGDSAMYLCASSAWEKLFFGSGTQLSVL.